The 18 T cell receptor beta chains given below trace back to one sample, sequenced in a study of CD8+ T cells in alopecia areata. Extracted RNA was reverse transcribed, and the resulting cDNA served as sequencing template. The method was immunoSEQ multiplex PCR; TCRdb's version includes in-frame clones alone and lacks a portion of them. Of 130,000 or so clones in the sample, 45% to 50% were seen once. Source material: NKG2D-low CD8+ T cells sorted from blood. All receptors derive from a human donor with alopecia areata.

This clone was counted only a few times. This chain joins TRBV7-8 and TRBJ2-3, with D tentatively TRBD2 (6 bases). The CDR3 contains 15 residues. Looked up from germline, CDR1 is SGHVS and CDR2 is FQNEAQ. The V gene lost 5 bases and the J gene lost 3 bases, with 15 bases spanning the gap. The CDR3 coding sequence is TGTGCCAGCAGCCCGGCGGGGCTAGCAACAGATACGCAGTATTTT. Residues: CASSPAGLATDTQYF.

V usage is TRBV29-1 and J usage is TRBJ2-5, with a tentative D call TRBD1 (6 bases). There are 17 residues in the CDR3. The V and J ends lost 4 bases and 0 bases respectively, with 21 bases between them. CDR1 is SQVTM and CDR2 is ANQGSEA in the germline V gene. CDR3 in DNA: TGCAGCGTTGTGGCGAATCTAGGACAGTCGTACCAAGAGACCCAGTACTTC. It codes for CSVVANLGQSYQETQYF.

The chain combines TRBV27 with TRBJ2-7, with 8 bases matching TRBD2. This CDR3 region has 15 residues. The germline CDR1 and CDR2 sequences are MNHEY and SMNVEV (reference sequence). Germline trimming cut 8 bases from V and 4 bases from J; bases unmatched to any gene: 13. The CDR3 bases are TGTGCCAGCTCATTTTCGAAGGCGGGGGGTTACGAGCAGTACTTC. Its protein is CASSFSKAGGYEQYF.

This clone was detected only a few times. The rearrangement joins TRBV29-1 to TRBJ1-4; D remains unclear. Trimming removed 2 bases from V and 7 bases from J, with 5 bases in between. Per the germline V gene, CDR1 is SQVTM and CDR2 is ANQGSEA. CDR3 size: 11 residues. The CDR3 DNA is TGCAGCGTTGAAAGCAGTGAAAAACTGTTTTTT. Translating it yields CSVESSEKLFF.

This chain links TRBV6-5 with TRBJ2-3; 11 nucleotides match TRBD2. V trimming: 1 base; J trimming: 7 bases; junction bases outside the gene matches: 7. This CDR3 is 16 amino acids long. Looked up from germline, CDR1 is MNHEY and CDR2 is SVGAGI. The CDR3 here is CASSYFLAGGQNTQYF. CDR3 nucleotides: TGTGCCAGCAGTTACTTTCTAGCGGGGGGACAAAATACGCAGTATTTT.

By sample fraction, this clone is medium-sized. The chain combines TRBV28 with TRBJ2-4, with 11 bases aligning to TRBD2. The CDR3 extends over 16 amino acids. Germline CDR1 is MDHEN and CDR2 is SYDVKM. CDR3 in DNA: TGTGCGCCGGGACTAGCGGACCTTATAGCCAAAAACATTCAGTACTTC. As protein: CAPGLADLIAKNIQYF.

This clone was seen more than once but under ten times. The chain combines TRBV29-1 with TRBJ2-3; D not resolved. Germline CDR1 SQVTM, CDR2 ANQGSEA. The CDR3 is 14 residues long. The V end lost 3 bases, the J end lost 4 bases, and 14 bases lay between the germline ends. CDR3 nucleotides: TGCAGCGTTGAGACCGGACGTACCTCAGATACGCAGTATTTT. It encodes CSVETGRTSDTQYF.

This chain joins TRBV29-1 and TRBJ2-1; 7 bases match TRBD2. Germline-derived CDR1 and CDR2 are SQVTM and ANQGSEA. Trimming removed 1 base from V and 10 bases from J; junction bases left unmatched: 13. The CDR3 extends over 15 amino acids. As DNA, the CDR3 is TGCAGCGTTGAAGGGCGGGAGCCTACAATAAGGGAGCAGTTCTTC. This translates into CSVEGREPTIREQFF.

This clone was detected only a few times. This chain connects TRBV9 to TRBJ2-7; tentative D call: TRBD2 (7 bases). This CDR3 has 13 residues. From germline, CDR1 is SGDLS and CDR2 YYNGEE. V was cut by 2 bases and J by 9 bases, with 15 bases left in between. The CDR3 reads CASSVFGGAAQYF. CDR3 nucleotide sequence: TGTGCCAGCAGCGTCTTTGGGGGGGCAGCGCAGTACTTC. Supplemented by reference TRBV9 and TRBJ2-7, the full variable domain reads DSGVTQTPKHLITATGQRVTLRCSPRSGDLSVYWYQQSLDQGLQFLIQYYNGEERAKGNILERFSAQQFPDLHSELNLSSLELGDSALYFCASSVFGGAAQYFGPGTRLTVT.

This clone was recorded a few times. The chain combines TRBV14 with TRBJ2-5; no clear D gene. V was trimmed by 1 base and J by 7 bases, leaving 4 bases between them. This CDR3 comprises 11 residues. Germline V gives CDR1 SGHDN, CDR2 FVKESK. This CDR3 reads CASSQVGTQYF. As DNA, the CDR3 is TGTGCCAGCAGCCAAGTTGGGACCCAGTACTTC.

The rearrangement uses TRBV11-2 and TRBJ2-7; TRBD1 or TRBD2 may be the D gene (6 bases each). Germline CDR1 reads SGHAT; CDR2 reads FQNNGV. V lost 6 bases and J 6 bases, leaving 18 bases between the germline ends. The CDR3 spans 14 residues. This chain's CDR3 is CASRPPGGLVEQYF. In DNA, the CDR3 is TGTGCCAGCAGACCACCCGGGGGCCTCGTCGAGCAGTACTTC.

The rearrangement joins TRBV2 to TRBJ2-1; 7 nucleotides agree with TRBD2. This CDR3 has 11 residues. Per the germline V gene, CDR1 is SNHLY and CDR2 is FYNNEI. V lost 4 bases and J lost 9; bases outside the gene matches: 0. CDR3 protein: CASSGGGEQFF. CDR3 bases: TGTGCCAGCAGTGGGGGGGGTGAGCAGTTCTTC.

V and J are TRBV7-9 and TRBJ2-5; D not resolved. CDR3 length equals 11 residues. The germline CDR1 and CDR2 sequences are SEHNR and FQNEAQ (reference sequence). V was shortened by 4 bases and J by 5 bases, with 5 bases between the two germline ends. CDR3 region: CASSSAETQYF. The CDR3 DNA is TGTGCCAGCAGCTCAGCGGAGACCCAGTACTTC.

In its sample, this clone was seen a few times. The chain couples TRBV5-5 to TRBJ2-5; D is ambiguous. The germline CDR1 and CDR2 sequences are SGHKS and YYEKEE (reference sequence). V was shortened by 2 bases and J by 4 bases, with 3 bases between the two germline ends. This CDR3 region has 11 residues. The CDR3 nucleotides read TGTGCCAGCAGCTTCGGAGAGACCCAGTACTTC. Encoded protein: CASSFGETQYF.

The V gene is TRBV2, the J gene TRBJ2-3; the D is unclear. Germline V gene lookup returns CDR1 SNHLY and CDR2 FYNNEI. Trimming pared 2 bases from V and 4 bases from J, leaving 4 bases between. The CDR3 extends over 12 amino acids. The CDR3 spells CASSEWADTQYF. The CDR3 region has the DNA TGTGCCAGCAGTGAATGGGCAGATACGCAGTATTTT.

The sample holds a few counts of this clone. The chain is built from TRBV29-1 and TRBJ2-7, with 10 bases that match TRBD1. The trim removed 0 bases at V and 3 bases at J, leaving 5 bases unmatched. From germline, CDR1 is SQVTM and CDR2 ANQGSEA. This CDR3 comprises 15 residues. Here the CDR3 DNA reads TGCAGCGTTGAAGAAATAGGGACAGGGGACTACGAGCAGTACTTC. Encoded protein: CSVEEIGTGDYEQYF.

The CDR3 is CASSAAGTLRGQPQHF. The CDR3 bases are TGTGCCAGCAGCGCCGCCGGGACCCTTAGGGGTCAGCCCCAGCATTTT. The V and J genes are TRBV11-2 and TRBJ1-5; D is perhaps TRBD1 (5 bases). The CDR3 contains 16 residues. CDR1 SGHAT and CDR2 FQNNGV come from the germline V gene. Trimming removed 5 bases at V and 6 bases at J, with 20 bases between.

The chain is built from TRBV12-5 and TRBJ2-1; D gene uncertain. This CDR3 is built from 9 residues. Germline V CDR1 and CDR2: LGHNT, FRNRAP. Here the CDR3 DNA reads TGTGCCCCCCTCAGTGAGCAGTTCTTC. As protein: CAPLSEQFF.